The 26 T cell receptor beta chains listed next were all sequenced from one sample in a study of CXCR3-negative and CXCR3-positive naive CD8 T cells. Points from the study as a whole: CXCR3-positive naive cells had more hydrophobic TRB CDR3s than CXCR3-negative naive cells.

Their specific antigens are unknown. Researchers prepared the TRB cDNA libraries using 5' RACE with UMI labels. TCRdb re-called the 5' RACE reads and gives one entry per CDR3 protein, without DNA. This specimen shows under 150,000 distinct CDR3 sequences; the ten leading clones hold about 0.37%. Specimen: naive CXCR3+ CD8+ T cells from blood. The subset is: CD45RO-CCR7+CD27+CD95- naive CD8+ T cells expressing CXCR3 (TNR3+). The source of these receptors is a human donor in good health. Some clones in this sample may be carry-over from other donors' samples.

The chain has TRBV28 and TRBJ1-1. Germline CDR1 MDHEN, CDR2 SYDVKM. The CDR3 extends over 15 amino acids. CDR3 amino acids: CASSLWSVRDTEAFF. Supplemented by reference TRBV28 and TRBJ1-1, the full variable domain reads DVKVTQSSRYLVKRTGEKVFLECVQDMDHENMFWYRQDPGLGLRLIYFSYDVKMKEKGDIPEGYSVSREKKERFSLILESASTNQTSMYLCASSLWSVRDTEAFFGQGTRLTVV.

V and J are TRBV5-1 and TRBJ2-3; the D call of TRBD2 rests on TCRdb alone, since no DNA is present to check it. The length of the CDR3 is 22 residues. Germline V gene sequence: CDR1 SGHRS, CDR2 YFSETQ. The chain's CDR3 is CASSLDRAGRLKPGLGLDTQYF.

V gene TRBV12-3 or TRBV12-4 combines with J gene TRBJ2-7. The CDR3 has 15 residues. CDR3 sequence: CASSLDHGSSYEQYF.

The CDR3 here is CASSRSPVDTQYF. The chain recombines TRBV5-1 with TRBJ2-3; TCRdb picks TRBD1, but there is no DNA to check that call. Per germline, CDR1 SGHRS and CDR2 YFSETQ. The CDR3 runs 13 residues.

The rearrangement uses TRBV5-1 and TRBJ2-5; TCRdb reports TRBD2, a call that lacks DNA to check it against. The germline V gene encodes CDR1 SGHRS and CDR2 YFSETQ. This CDR3 spans 18 amino acids. The CDR3 reads CASSLEPLAGGPRETQYF.

The V gene is TRBV27, the J gene TRBJ1-1. CDR1 MNHEY and CDR2 SMNVEV come from the germline V gene (reference sequence). This CDR3 is built from 15 residues. The CDR3 sequence: CASRGPEALVTEAFF.

The chain employs TRBV28 and TRBJ2-5; TCRdb indicates TRBD1, and absent DNA this call remains unverified. The CDR3 is 15 residues long. Germline CDR1 MDHEN, CDR2 SYDVKM. The chain's CDR3 is CASSPVIFSGETQYF.

This chain connects TRBV20-1 to TRBJ1-2; TCRdb gives TRBD1 as the D gene, but with no DNA this cannot be confirmed. This CDR3 spans 14 amino acids. In germline, CDR1 is DFQATT, CDR2 SNEGSKA (reference sequence). The CDR3 sequence: CSATTGEISYGYTF.

The chain uses TRBV19 and TRBJ2-5; TCRdb's D gene call, TRBD2, goes unchecked for lack of DNA. From germline, CDR1 is LNHDA and CDR2 SQIVND (reference sequence). CDR3 length: 16 residues. This CDR3 reads CASSIDGGRASETQYF.

This sequence joins TRBV5-6 and TRBJ2-7; with no DNA, the TCRdb D assignment of TRBD2 cannot be verified. Germline assignment: CDR1 SGHDT and CDR2 YYEEEE. The CDR3 runs 13 residues. This chain's CDR3 is CASSLLASPEQYF.

CDR3 amino acids: CASTSVWAGVDNEQFF. The chain employs TRBV25-1 and TRBJ2-1; TCRdb's D gene call, TRBD2, goes unchecked for lack of DNA. Germline V gene lookup returns CDR1 MGHDK and CDR2 SYGVNS. There are 16 residues in the CDR3.

The V call is TRBV29-1, the J call TRBJ2-1; TCRdb picks TRBD2, but there is no DNA to check that call. This CDR3 comprises 14 residues. CDR1 and CDR2 from the germline V gene are SQVTM and ANQGSEA. The CDR3 loop is CSVEAAGRYGEQFF.

J is TRBJ2-7 and V is TRBV28; TCRdb's D call, TRBD2, is unchecked because there is no DNA. Germline V lookup: CDR1 MDHEN, CDR2 SYDVKM. This CDR3 spans 15 amino acids. This chain's CDR3 is CASSLFSSYPYEQYF.

This CDR3 is CASSYQGAVDEQFF. V is TRBV6-6 and J is TRBJ2-1; the TCRdb D gene call, TRBD1, has no DNA to confirm it. Germline-derived CDR1 and CDR2 are MNHNY and SVGAGI (reference sequence). This CDR3 has 14 residues.

The chain has TRBV27 and TRBJ2-2; TCRdb calls TRBD1, which cannot be checked without DNA. The V gene's germline CDR1 is MNHEY and CDR2 SMNVEV (reference sequence). There are 17 residues in the CDR3. The CDR3 protein is CASSFGTDYDYTGELFF.

J is TRBJ2-5 and V is TRBV4-3; lacking DNA, the TRBD1 call made by TCRdb goes unchecked. Germline assignment: CDR1 LGHNA and CDR2 YSLEER. The CDR3 runs 14 residues. CDR3 amino acids: CASSSGGEIETQYF.

The chain combines TRBV11-3 with TRBJ2-1; TCRdb's D gene call, TRBD2, goes unchecked for lack of DNA. The CDR3 has 15 residues. Germline V gene sequence: CDR1 SGHNT, CDR2 YENEEA. The chain's CDR3 is CASSPSGGPNNEQFF.

J is TRBJ2-7 and V is TRBV4-3; TCRdb's assignment of TRBD1 cannot be checked, as there is no DNA. Germline V gene sequence: CDR1 LGHNA, CDR2 YSLEER. This CDR3 spans 16 amino acids. This CDR3 reads CASSQDRQTGYHEQYF.

This sequence joins TRBV5-5 and TRBJ2-7; TCRdb returns TRBD1, unconfirmable since there is no DNA. CDR3 size: 14 residues. The germline V gene encodes CDR1 SGHKS and CDR2 YYEKEE (reference sequence). Here the CDR3 reads CASRVPGQHYEQYF.

The chain has TRBV29-1 and TRBJ2-5; TCRdb lists TRBD1, though no DNA is available to test this call. Per the germline V gene, CDR1 is SQVTM and CDR2 is ANQGSEA. The CDR3 loop spans 13 amino acids. The CDR3 sequence is CSVGQDLEETQYF.

V is TRBV2 and J is TRBJ2-7; without DNA, the TCRdb call of TRBD1 cannot be checked. The CDR3 runs 15 residues. CDR1 is SNHLY and CDR2 is FYNNEI in the germline V gene. The CDR3 spells CASSAGGERTYEQYF.

CDR3 sequence: CSVSFDRMNTEAFF. The genes are TRBV29-1 and TRBJ1-1; TCRdb designates TRBD1, a call that cannot be tested without DNA. The CDR3 runs to 14 residues. Germline V CDR1 and CDR2: SQVTM, ANQGSEA.

V gene TRBV6-5 combines with J gene TRBJ2-7. The CDR3 runs to 11 residues. Germline lookup yields CDR1 MNHEY and CDR2 SVGAGI. CDR3: CASSYRDEQYF.

The chain is built from TRBV5-6 and TRBJ2-1; TCRdb's D call of TRBD2 is untestable without DNA. The CDR3 covers 17 residues. Looked up from germline, CDR1 is SGHDT and CDR2 is YYEEEE. CDR3 amino acids: CASSLWEGEGIYNEQFF.

The rearrangement joins TRBV7-6 to TRBJ2-5; TCRdb's D gene call, TRBD2, goes unchecked for lack of DNA. CDR3 length: 18 residues. Germline assignment: CDR1 SGHVS and CDR2 FNYEAQ. The CDR3 region is CASSLNGPAGGVQETQYF.

This chain uses TRBV6-2 or TRBV6-3 with TRBJ2-7; the D call of TRBD1 rests on TCRdb alone, since no DNA is present to check it. The CDR3 has 13 amino acids. The germline CDR1 and CDR2 sequences are MNHEY and SVGEGT. CDR3 sequence: CASSRDRVNEQYF.